Shown below are 23 T cell receptor beta chains from a single sample sequenced in a study of shared clonotypes between healthy human individuals. TCRdb keeps only in-frame clones here, not all; method: immunoSEQ multiplex PCR. The table lists under 550,000 clones, almost 97% of them singletons, with 0.06% in the top ten. The sample consisted of naive CD4+ T cells sorted from blood. Subset here: CD45RA+ positively selected. Every receptor here comes from a woman in her 30s in good health.

The V and J genes are TRBV9 and TRBJ2-5; 7 bases align to TRBD1. Germline values: CDR1 SGDLS, CDR2 YYNGEE. The CDR3 consists of 14 residues. The V gene end was trimmed by 0 bases and the J gene end by 5 bases; junction bases not matched to a gene: 4. The chain's CDR3 is CASSVEGAGETQYF. CDR3 coding DNA: TGTGCCAGCAGCGTAGAGGGGGCTGGGGAGACCCAGTACTTC.

In DNA form, the CDR3 reads TGTGCCAGCAGTGCGGGACGAAACTATGGCTACACCTTC. It yields the protein CASSAGRNYGYTF. The rearrangement joins TRBV6-1 to TRBJ1-2, with a possible D match to TRBD1 (5 bases). The ends were cut back, 4 bases at V and 2 bases at J, with 8 bases in the middle. This CDR3 region has 13 residues. CDR1 is MNHNS, CDR2 SASEGT, per germline.

This chain uses TRBV15 with TRBJ2-1, with D possibly TRBD1 on 6 matching bases. The germline gives CDR1 LNHNV, CDR2 YYDKDF (reference sequence). Trimming stripped 5 bases from V and 3 bases from J, with 14 bases between. The CDR3 contains 15 residues. For the CDR3, the DNA is TGTGCCACCAGCCCGCAGGGGTGGTACTACAATGAGCAGTTCTTC. Its translation: CATSPQGWYYNEQFF.

CDR3 sequence reads: CASSSPGTKGEQFF. CDR3 in DNA: TGTGCCAGCAGCTCCCCCGGGACTAAGGGTGAGCAGTTCTTC. This sequence joins TRBV14 and TRBJ2-1; 7 positions agree with TRBD2. Germline loops: CDR1 SGHDN, CDR2 FVKESK. CDR3 length equals 14 residues. V lost 5 bases and J lost 9; bases outside the gene matches: 10.

This rearrangement joins TRBV27 to TRBJ2-7; D is undetermined. Germline V gene sequence: CDR1 MNHEY, CDR2 SMNVEV (reference sequence). This CDR3 region has 12 residues. Trimming shortened V by 5 bases and J by 0 bases, and 5 bases separated the two germline ends. The chain's CDR3 is CASSPSSYEQYF. In nucleotides, the CDR3 is TGTGCCAGCAGTCCTAGCTCCTACGAGCAGTACTTC.

The chain is built from TRBV7-8 and TRBJ2-5; D is possibly TRBD2 (6 bases). Near its end, the DNA agrees better with TRBJ2-7, so the J call may be wrong. Germline CDR1 SGHVS, CDR2 FQNEAQ. The CDR3 runs 16 residues. The CDR3 sequence: CASTTRGASDFNEQYF. CDR3 bases: TGTGCCAGCACCACGCGCGGTGCTAGCGATTTCAACGAGCAGTACTTC.

This clone was seen just once. V is TRBV19 and J is TRBJ1-2, with 9 bases that match TRBD1. V dropped 5 bases and J dropped 4; count of bases not matched to a gene: 11. The CDR3 has 16 residues. The germline gives CDR1 LNHDA, CDR2 SQIVND (reference sequence). CDR3 sequence reads: CASSPYDRGATYGYTF. CDR3 in DNA: TGTGCCAGTAGTCCCTACGACAGGGGGGCAACCTATGGCTACACCTTC.

The chain combines TRBV6-1 with TRBJ1-5; TRBD1 aligns across 9 bases. CDR1 and CDR2 (germline): MNHNS, SASEGT. The CDR3 contains 16 residues. V dropped 4 bases and J dropped 6; count of bases not matched to a gene: 10. CDR3 residues: CASSARDRVKSQPQHF. CDR3 in DNA: TGTGCCAGCAGTGCCAGGGACAGGGTGAAAAGTCAGCCCCAGCATTTT.

This chain links TRBV5-1 with TRBJ1-2, with 12 positions matching TRBD1. The CDR3 is 14 amino acids. The V segment lost 0 bases and the J segment 8 bases; nucleotides outside the gene matches: 2. Germline values: CDR1 SGHRS, CDR2 YFSETQ. In nucleotides, the CDR3 is TGCGCCAGCAGCTTGGGGGACAGGGGGCGCGGCTACACCTTC. It specifies CASSLGDRGRGYTF.

J is TRBJ2-7 and V is TRBV4-1; 12 bases map to TRBD2. Germline V gives CDR1 MGHRA, CDR2 YSYEKL. J gave up 2 bases and V 4 bases, and 9 bases lay outside the gene matches. CDR3 length equals 17 residues. The CDR3 DNA reads TGCGCCAGCAGCCGACTTAGGACTAGCGGGACCCCCTACGAGCAGTACTTC. Its protein is CASSRLRTSGTPYEQYF.

The V gene is TRBV27, the J gene TRBJ2-1; 8 bases are shared with TRBD2. The V gene end was trimmed by 2 bases and the J gene end by 0 bases; junction bases not matched to a gene: 6. The CDR3 is made up of 17 amino acids. Germline V gene data show CDR1 as MNHEY and CDR2 as SMNVEV (reference sequence). The CDR3 DNA is TGTGCCAGCAGTTTAAGACTAGCGACGAGCTCCTACAATGAGCAGTTCTTC. Residues: CASSLRLATSSYNEQFF.

This chain uses TRBV7-9 with TRBJ1-4; 7 positions match TRBD1. The trim removed 5 bases at V and 7 bases at J, leaving 10 bases unmatched. The germline V gene has CDR1 SEHNR and CDR2 FQNEAQ (reference sequence). This CDR3 region has 15 residues. For the CDR3, the DNA is TGTGCCAGCAGCACCAGACAGGGAGTGGCTGAAAAACTGTTTTTT. Protein: CASSTRQGVAEKLFF.

This chain links TRBV28 with TRBJ1-2; 10 bases agree with TRBD1. Germline values: CDR1 MDHEN, CDR2 SYDVKM. The V segment lost 5 bases and the J segment 3 bases; nucleotides outside the gene matches: 3. The CDR3 covers 14 residues. CDR3 in DNA: TGTGCCAGCAGTCGACAGGGGGCCGACTATGGCTACACCTTC. Protein sequence: CASSRQGADYGYTF.

The V gene is TRBV27, the J gene TRBJ1-1; 9 bases are a match to TRBD1. Germline V gene sequence: CDR1 MNHEY, CDR2 SMNVEV (reference sequence). With V trimmed by 6 bases and J by 5 bases, 10 bases remained unmatched. This CDR3 has 15 residues. The CDR3 sequence is CASRTGTGKGTEAFF. The CDR3 DNA reads as TGTGCCAGCAGGACCGGGACAGGGAAAGGGACTGAAGCTTTCTTT.

On this clone: Different DNA sequences within this sample yield the same CDR3. The chain links TRBV5-6 to TRBJ1-5; D unclear. This CDR3 region has 14 residues. Per germline, CDR1 SGHDT and CDR2 YYEEEE. The V gene lost 2 bases and the J gene lost 1 base, with 7 bases spanning the gap. Here the CDR3 reads CASSFRGSNQPQHF. In nucleotides, the CDR3 is TGTGCCAGCAGCTTTCGCGGAAGCAATCAGCCCCAGCATTTT.

In nucleotides, the CDR3 is TGTGCCAGCAGCTTGTATCAGGGTTCAAATGAAAAACTGTTTTTT. It yields the protein CASSLYQGSNEKLFF. The rearrangement links TRBV5-6 to TRBJ1-4, with D perhaps matching TRBD1 (5 bases). CDR1 and CDR2 from the germline V gene are SGHDT and YYEEEE. The V end was cut by 1 base, the J end by 5 bases, with 12 bases between. The CDR3 totals 15 residues.

The chain carries TRBV2 and TRBJ2-5; 11 nucleotides agree with TRBD2. From germline, CDR1 is SNHLY and CDR2 FYNNEI. This CDR3 is built from 18 residues. Trimming took 2 bases from V and 5 from J; bases not matched to a gene: 13. CDR3 region: CASSELSTSGRKGETQYF. CDR3 nucleotides: TGTGCCAGCAGTGAACTCTCTACTAGCGGGAGAAAAGGTGAGACCCAGTACTTC.

This clone was seen only once. The V call is TRBV5-1, the J call TRBJ2-7, with D tentatively TRBD1 (6 bases). The V gene's germline CDR1 is SGHRS and CDR2 YFSETQ. Trimming took 0 bases from V and 7 from J, leaving 11 bases between them. CDR3 size: 13 residues. The CDR3, as DNA: TGCGCCAGCAGCTTGGTTGTGGGGGCGGAGCAGTACTTC. This gives the protein CASSLVVGAEQYF. Complete variable domain (other parts from reference TRBV5-1 and TRBJ2-7): KAGVTQTPRYLIKTRGQQVTLSCSPISGHRSVSWYQQTPGQGLQFLFEYFSETQRNKGNFPGRFSGRQFSNSRSEMNVSTLELGDSALYLCASSLVVGAEQYFGPGTRLTVT.

The chain recombines TRBV6-1 with TRBJ2-1, with 8 nucleotides matching TRBD2. The CDR3 extends over 16 amino acids. J was trimmed by 3 bases and V by 4 bases; bases with no gene match: 8. Germline V gene data show CDR1 as MNHNS and CDR2 as SASEGT. As DNA, the CDR3 is TGTGCCAGCAGTGGAGGGGCTAGCGGGTACTACAATGAGCAGTTCTTC. Translation: CASSGGASGYYNEQFF.

The chain carries TRBV6-1 and TRBJ1-1; a weak D match, TRBD1 (6 bases). V gave up 3 bases and J gave up 2 bases, with 16 bases separating them. CDR1 and CDR2 from the germline V gene are MNHNS and SASEGT. This CDR3 is 16 amino acids long. The CDR3 DNA is TGTGCCAGCAGTGACCCGCGTCCGGACAGCAACACTGAAGCTTTCTTT. It encodes CASSDPRPDSNTEAFF.

The V call is TRBV16, the J call TRBJ1-5; D is unresolved. CDR1 is KGHSY and CDR2 is FQNENV in the germline V gene. Trimming removed 0 bases from V and 6 bases from J, with 6 bases in between. The CDR3 consists of 13 residues. The CDR3 nucleotides read TGTGCCAGCAGCCAATCTGATGGTCAGCCCCAGCATTTT. Residues: CASSQSDGQPQHF.

The genes are TRBV27 and TRBJ1-2, with 10 nucleotides matching TRBD1. Per germline, CDR1 MNHEY and CDR2 SMNVEV (reference sequence). The CDR3 sequence is 17 residues long. The V segment lost 3 bases and the J segment 4 bases; nucleotides outside the gene matches: 11. CDR3 region: CASSFLGQTGGVYGYTF. The CDR3 DNA reads TGTGCCAGCAGTTTCCTGGGGCAGACAGGGGGCGTCTATGGCTACACCTTC.

The genes are TRBV7-3 and TRBJ2-1; D might be TRBD2 (5 bases). Germline V gene sequence: CDR1 SGHTA, CDR2 FQGTGA. Between the trimmed V and J ends, which lost 3 bases and 6 bases, there was a span of 15 bases. The CDR3 runs 15 residues. The CDR3 region has the DNA TGTGCCAGCAGCTTGGGTACTAGTCGGGGCAATGAGCAGTTCTTC. This codes for CASSLGTSRGNEQFF. Full variable domain (rest looked up from reference TRBV7-3 and TRBJ2-1): GAGVSQTPSNKVTEKGKYVELRCDPISGHTALYWYRQSLGQGPEFLIYFQGTGAADDSGLPNDRFFAVRPEGSVSTLKIQRTERGDSAVYLCASSLGTSRGNEQFFGPGTRLTVL.